Sequencing of this T cell receptor (beta chain) was carried out in a study of OX40 agonist ivuxolimab in advanced cancers. Study-wide context: The costimulatory receptor OX40 (CD134) was targeted by ivuxolimab, a fully human IgG2 agonistic monoclonal antibody. The paper reports the monotherapy dose-escalation portion (N of about 50 patients) of the phase I ivuxolimab trial. Intravenous ivuxolimab was administered to patients every 2 weeks at six dose levels: 0.01, 0.1, 0.3, 1.5, 3 and 10 mg/kg. In the dose-escalation cohort, 75% to 90% of patients were male, and the mean age was 60 years with a range of roughly 20 to 85. Patients were allowed to have had prior anti-PD-1, anti-PD-L1 or anti-CTLA-4 therapy, and 40% of the dose-escalation patients had previously received checkpoint inhibitors. Of the approximately 53 patients in dose escalation, about 20 had hepatocellular carcinoma, some 15 had melanoma, 9 had renal cell carcinoma and 9 had head and neck cancer. Partial responses occurred in three dose-escalation patients, of whom one had hepatocellular carcinoma and two had cutaneous melanoma. The purpose of peripheral TCRbeta sequencing was to test whether ivuxolimab changed TCR sequence diversity and led to clonal T-cell expansion. Study-wide conclusions, independent of this receptor: In the 0.1-3.0 mg/kg groups, partial responders had among the lowest normalized peripheral clonal expansion, particularly in CD8+ T cells. At doses from 0.1 to 3.0 mg/kg, clonal expansion was seen in both CD4+ and CD8+ blood T cells between baseline and week 6. Low levels of normalized T-cell clonal expansion were also seen in some nonresponding patients. The antigen specificity of the clonally expanded peripheral T cells was not determined. On average, CD8+ T cells showed more expanded clones than CD4+ T cells after ivuxolimab.

Genomic DNA was extracted from sorted cells for sequencing of the TCRbeta CDR3 region. TCRbeta CDR3 regions were sequenced using the immunoSEQ Assay. Drawn from immuneACCESS, this table holds only the in-frame rearrangements with V and J called that TCRdb kept. Clones are partly lost; checked studies trace under half to an unresolved V gene and leave the rest unexplained. A total of some 99,000 clones appear in this sample, approximately 93% of them only once. 0.15% to 0.2% of the sample goes to the ten largest clones. As regards this clone: Its specific antigen is unknown. Per-base qualities were not stored, and no clone one base away is much larger.

V ends up 4 bases short and J 8 bases short, with an unmatched junction base count of 4. There are 13 amino acids in the CDR3, from cysteine to phenylalanine inclusive. Only the CDR3 DNA is retained, 39 bases long and in frame from the first base. According to the germline V gene, CDR1 reads SNHLY and CDR2 reads FYNNEI. The trial excluded patients who had a history of autoimmune disease or were on systemic immunosuppression. Peripheral blood for TCR sequencing was collected from all dose cohorts at baseline, on cycle 4 day 1, and on cycle 7 day 1. Samples were obtained from an open-label, multicenter, first-in-human phase I dose-escalation trial of ivuxolimab. Adults with locally advanced or metastatic melanoma, renal cell, hepatocellular, or head and neck squamous cell carcinoma were enrolled in the trial. Before TCR sequencing, CD4+ and CD8+ T cells were separately sorted from peripheral blood.

Sequencing was performed on CD4+ or CD8+ T cells sorted from blood, taken in a trial of the OX40 agonist ivuxolimab. The V and J segments used are TRBV2 and TRBJ2-1, and TRBD2 aligns with 8 junction nucleotides. The TCR sequence derives from an adult with an advanced solid tumor such as melanoma, head and neck, liver or kidney cancer. The CDR3 amino acid sequence is: CASSAKRGHEQFF. The DNA sequence follows: TGTGCCAGCAGTGCTAAGCGGGGGCATGAGCAGTTCTTC.